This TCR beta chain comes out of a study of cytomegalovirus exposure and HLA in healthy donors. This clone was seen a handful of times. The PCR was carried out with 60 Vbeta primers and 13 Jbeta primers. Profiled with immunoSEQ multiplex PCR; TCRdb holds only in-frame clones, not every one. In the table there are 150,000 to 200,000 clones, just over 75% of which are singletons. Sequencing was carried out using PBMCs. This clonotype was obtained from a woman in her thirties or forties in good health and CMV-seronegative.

The CDR3 sequence: CASSQTDRRRSYEQYF. CDR3 in DNA: TGTGCCAGCAGCCAAACGGACAGACGTCGCTCCTACGAGCAGTACTTC. The chain links TRBV14 to TRBJ2-7, with D possibly TRBD1 on 6 matching bases. With 2 bases removed from V and 0 bases from J, the gap between germline ends came to 14 bases. CDR1 is SGHDN, CDR2 FVKESK, per germline. CDR3 length equals 16 residues. Full variable domain (missing parts from reference TRBV14 and TRBJ2-7): EAGVTQFPSHSVIEKGQTVTLRCDPISGHDNLYWYRRVMGKEIKFLLHFVKESKQDESGMPNNRFLAERTGGTYSTLKVQPAELEDSGVYFCASSQTDRRRSYEQYFGPGTRLTVT.